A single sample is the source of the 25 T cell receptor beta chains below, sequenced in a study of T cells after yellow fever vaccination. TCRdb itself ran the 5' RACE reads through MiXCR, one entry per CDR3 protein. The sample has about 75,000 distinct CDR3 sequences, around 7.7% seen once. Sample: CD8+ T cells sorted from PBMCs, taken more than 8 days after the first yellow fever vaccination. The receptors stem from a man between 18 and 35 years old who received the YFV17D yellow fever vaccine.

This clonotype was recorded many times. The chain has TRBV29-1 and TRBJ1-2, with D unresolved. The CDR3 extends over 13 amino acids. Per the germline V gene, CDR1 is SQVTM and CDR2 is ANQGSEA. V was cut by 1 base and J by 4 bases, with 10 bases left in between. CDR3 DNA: TGCAGCGTTGAAGGTCGAGGATTCTATGGCTACACCTTC. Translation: CSVEGRGFYGYTF.

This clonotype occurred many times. The CDR3 coding sequence is TGCGCCAGCAGCTCATCTCCAGATACGCAGTATTTT. It translates to CASSSSPDTQYF. The rearrangement joins TRBV5-1 to TRBJ2-3; D gene uncertain. The CDR3 is 12 residues long. Germline V gives CDR1 SGHRS, CDR2 YFSETQ. V dropped 3 bases and J dropped 4 bases, with 6 bases sitting between them.

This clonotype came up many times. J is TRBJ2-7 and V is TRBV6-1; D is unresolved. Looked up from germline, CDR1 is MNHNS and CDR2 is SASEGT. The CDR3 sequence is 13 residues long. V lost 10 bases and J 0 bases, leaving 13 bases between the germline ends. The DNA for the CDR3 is TGTGCCATTAAACCACCCGACTCCTACGAGCAGTACGTC. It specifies CAIKPPDSYEQYV.

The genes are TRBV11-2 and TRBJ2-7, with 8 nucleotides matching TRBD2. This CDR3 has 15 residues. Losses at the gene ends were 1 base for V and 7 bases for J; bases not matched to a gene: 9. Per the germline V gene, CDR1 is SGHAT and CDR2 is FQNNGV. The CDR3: CASSLVVGGAEEQYF. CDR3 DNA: TGTGCCAGCAGCTTAGTGGTCGGGGGGGCCGAGGAGCAGTACTTC.

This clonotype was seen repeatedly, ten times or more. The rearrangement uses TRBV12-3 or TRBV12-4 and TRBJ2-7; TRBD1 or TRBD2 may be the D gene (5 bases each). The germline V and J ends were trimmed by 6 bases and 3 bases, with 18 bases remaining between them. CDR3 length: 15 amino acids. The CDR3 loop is CASRPAPGPIYEQYF. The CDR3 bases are TGTGCCAGCAGACCAGCCCCGGGACCGATCTACGAGCAGTACTTC.

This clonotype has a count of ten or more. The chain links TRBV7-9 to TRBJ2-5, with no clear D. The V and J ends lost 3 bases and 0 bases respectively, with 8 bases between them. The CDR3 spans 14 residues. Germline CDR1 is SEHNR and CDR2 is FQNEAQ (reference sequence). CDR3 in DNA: TGTGCCAGCAGCTTGGCGTCTTACCAAGAGACCCAGTACTTC. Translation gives CASSLASYQETQYF.

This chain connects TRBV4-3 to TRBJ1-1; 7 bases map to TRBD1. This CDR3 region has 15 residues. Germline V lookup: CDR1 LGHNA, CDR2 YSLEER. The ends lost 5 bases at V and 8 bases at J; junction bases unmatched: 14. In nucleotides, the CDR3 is TGCGCCAGCAGCTTTCGGACAGGCGGCTCGGAGGAAGCTTTCTTT. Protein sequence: CASSFRTGGSEEAFF.

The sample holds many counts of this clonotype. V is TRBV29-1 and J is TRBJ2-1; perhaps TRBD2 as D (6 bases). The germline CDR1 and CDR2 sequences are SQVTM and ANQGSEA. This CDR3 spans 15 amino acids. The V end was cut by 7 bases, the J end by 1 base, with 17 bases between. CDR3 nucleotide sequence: TGCAGCGCCGGCGGGAAGGAGGGGTCCTACAATGAGCAGTTCTTC. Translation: CSAGGKEGSYNEQFF.

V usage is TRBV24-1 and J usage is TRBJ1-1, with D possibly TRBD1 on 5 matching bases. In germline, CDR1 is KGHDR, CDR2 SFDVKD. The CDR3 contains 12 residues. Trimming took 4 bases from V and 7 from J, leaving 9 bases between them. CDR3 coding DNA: TGTGCCACCAGTGAAGGGACCGGTGAAGCTTTCTTT. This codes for CATSEGTGEAFF.

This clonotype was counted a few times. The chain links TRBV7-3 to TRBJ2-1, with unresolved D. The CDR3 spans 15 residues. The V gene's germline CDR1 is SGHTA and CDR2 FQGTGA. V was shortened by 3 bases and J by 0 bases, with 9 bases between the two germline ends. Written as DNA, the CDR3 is TGTGCCAGCAGCTTCAGTGGAACCTCCTACAATGAGCAGTTCTTC. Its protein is CASSFSGTSYNEQFF.

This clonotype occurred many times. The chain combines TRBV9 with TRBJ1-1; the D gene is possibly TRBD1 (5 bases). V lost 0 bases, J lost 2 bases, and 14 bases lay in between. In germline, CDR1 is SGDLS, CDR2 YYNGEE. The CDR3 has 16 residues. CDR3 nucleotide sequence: TGTGCCAGCAGCGTAGCTGGGGCCATGCCAAACACTGAAGCTTTCTTT. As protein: CASSVAGAMPNTEAFF.

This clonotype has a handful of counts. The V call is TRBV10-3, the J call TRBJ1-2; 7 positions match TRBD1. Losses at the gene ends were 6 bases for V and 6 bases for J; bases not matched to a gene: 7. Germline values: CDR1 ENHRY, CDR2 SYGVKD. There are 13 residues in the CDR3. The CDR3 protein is CAIRAGTADGYTF. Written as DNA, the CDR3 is TGTGCCATCAGAGCCGGGACAGCTGATGGCTACACCTTC.

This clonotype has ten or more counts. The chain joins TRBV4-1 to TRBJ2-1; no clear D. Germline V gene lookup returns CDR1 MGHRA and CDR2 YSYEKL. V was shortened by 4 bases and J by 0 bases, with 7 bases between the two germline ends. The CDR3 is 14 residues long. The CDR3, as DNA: TGCGCCAGCAGCCCCCGGAACTCCTACAATGAGCAGTTCTTC. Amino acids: CASSPRNSYNEQFF.

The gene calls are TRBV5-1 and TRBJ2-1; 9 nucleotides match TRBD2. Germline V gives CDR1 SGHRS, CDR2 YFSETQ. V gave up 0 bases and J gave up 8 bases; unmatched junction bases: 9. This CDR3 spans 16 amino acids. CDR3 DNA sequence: TGCGCCAGCAGCTTGGTTTCGCGGGGGGGCCAAGATGAGCAGTTCTTC. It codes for CASSLVSRGGQDEQFF.

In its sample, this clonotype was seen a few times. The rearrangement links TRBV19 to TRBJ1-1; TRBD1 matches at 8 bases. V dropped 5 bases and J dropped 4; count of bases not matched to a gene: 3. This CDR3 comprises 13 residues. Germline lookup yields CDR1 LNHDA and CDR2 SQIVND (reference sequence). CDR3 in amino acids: CASSETGATEAFF. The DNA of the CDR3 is TGTGCCAGTAGTGAGACAGGGGCCACTGAAGCTTTCTTT.

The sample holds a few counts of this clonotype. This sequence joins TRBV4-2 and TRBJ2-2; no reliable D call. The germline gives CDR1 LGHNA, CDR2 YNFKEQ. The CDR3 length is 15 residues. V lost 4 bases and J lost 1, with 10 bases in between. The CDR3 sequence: CASSPHGQNTGELFF. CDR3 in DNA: TGTGCCAGCAGCCCCCACGGGCAGAACACCGGGGAGCTGTTTTTT.

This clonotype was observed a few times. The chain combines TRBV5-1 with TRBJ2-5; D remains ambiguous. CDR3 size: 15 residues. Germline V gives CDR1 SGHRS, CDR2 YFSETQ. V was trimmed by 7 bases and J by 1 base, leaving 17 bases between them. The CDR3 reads CASALVEYSQETQYF. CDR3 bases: TGCGCCAGCGCGCTGGTGGAGTACTCCCAAGAGACCCAGTACTTC.

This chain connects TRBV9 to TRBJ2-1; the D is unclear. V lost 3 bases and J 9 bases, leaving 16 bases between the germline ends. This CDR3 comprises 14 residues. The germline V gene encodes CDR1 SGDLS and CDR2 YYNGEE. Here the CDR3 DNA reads TGTGCCAGCAGCGACGCAACCATGGGTCTTGAGCAGTTCTTC. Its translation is CASSDATMGLEQFF. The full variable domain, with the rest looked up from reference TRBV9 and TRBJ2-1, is DSGVTQTPKHLITATGQRVTLRCSPRSGDLSVYWYQQSLDQGLQFLIQYYNGEERAKGNILERFSAQQFPDLHSELNLSSLELGDSALYFCASSDATMGLEQFFGPGTRLTVL.

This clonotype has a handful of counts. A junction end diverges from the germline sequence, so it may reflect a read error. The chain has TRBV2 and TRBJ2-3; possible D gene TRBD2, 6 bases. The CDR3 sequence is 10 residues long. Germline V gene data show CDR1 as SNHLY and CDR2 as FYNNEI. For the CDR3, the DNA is TGTGCCAGCAGGGCCCGGACGGGGGATTTT. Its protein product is CASRARTGDF.

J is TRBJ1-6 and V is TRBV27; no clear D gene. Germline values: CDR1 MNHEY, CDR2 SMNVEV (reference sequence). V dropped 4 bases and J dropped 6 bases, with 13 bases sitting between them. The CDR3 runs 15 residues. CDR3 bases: TGTGCCAGCAGTTCCGTGCTGACAAGTAATTCACCCCTCCACTTT. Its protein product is CASSSVLTSNSPLHF.

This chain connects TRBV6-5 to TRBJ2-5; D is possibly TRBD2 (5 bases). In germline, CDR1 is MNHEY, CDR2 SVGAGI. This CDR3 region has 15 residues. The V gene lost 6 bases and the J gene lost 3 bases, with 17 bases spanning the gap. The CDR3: CASSLLASLKETQYF. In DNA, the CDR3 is TGTGCCAGCAGCCTACTCGCTAGCCTTAAAGAGACCCAGTACTTC.

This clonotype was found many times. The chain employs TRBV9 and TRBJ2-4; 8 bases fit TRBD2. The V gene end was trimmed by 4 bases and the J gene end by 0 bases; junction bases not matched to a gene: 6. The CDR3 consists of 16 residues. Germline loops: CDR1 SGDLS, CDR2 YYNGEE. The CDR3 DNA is TGTGCCAGCAGCCCGAGCGGGAGTTTAGCCAAAAACATTCAGTACTTC. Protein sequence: CASSPSGSLAKNIQYF.

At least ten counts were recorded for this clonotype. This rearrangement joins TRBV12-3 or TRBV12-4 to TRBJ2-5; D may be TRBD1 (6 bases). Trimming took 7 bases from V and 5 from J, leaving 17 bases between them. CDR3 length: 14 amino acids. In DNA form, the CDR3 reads TGTGCCAGCACCCTAGTGGGGGCCGCGGAGACCCAGTACTTC. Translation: CASTLVGAAETQYF.

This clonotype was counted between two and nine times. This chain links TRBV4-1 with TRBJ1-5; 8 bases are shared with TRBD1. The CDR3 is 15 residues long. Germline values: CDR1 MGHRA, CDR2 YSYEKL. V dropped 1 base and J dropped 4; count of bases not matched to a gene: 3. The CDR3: CASSQVDRENQPQHF. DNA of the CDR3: TGCGCCAGCAGCCAAGTGGACAGGGAAAATCAGCCCCAGCATTTT.

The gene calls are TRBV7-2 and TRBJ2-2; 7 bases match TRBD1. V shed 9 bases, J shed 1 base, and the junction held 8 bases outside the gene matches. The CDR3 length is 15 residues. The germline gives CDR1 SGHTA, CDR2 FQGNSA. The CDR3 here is CARLGQIGNTGELFF. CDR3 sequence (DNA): TGTGCCAGATTGGGACAGATAGGGAACACCGGGGAGCTGTTTTTT.